The 6 T cell receptor beta chains presented below share a single source sample, sequenced in a study of cytomegalovirus exposure and HLA in healthy donors (TCRdb year 2017). The library was generated by the immunoSEQ multiplex PCR assay. Drawn from immuneACCESS, this table holds only the in-frame rearrangements with V and J called that TCRdb kept. Clones are partly lost; checked studies trace under half to an unresolved V gene and leave the rest unexplained. Counted in this sample were under 200,000 clones; roughly 90% of them appeared once. The top ten clonotypes cover over 9% of the sample. Sequenced material: PBMCs. These receptors all come from a woman younger than 35 in good health and CMV-seropositive.

J is TRBJ1-5 and V is TRBV10-3; no clear D. This CDR3 comprises 14 residues. Per germline, CDR1 ENHRY and CDR2 SYGVKD. Trimming took off 4 bases at V and 5 bases at J, with 12 bases between the two ends. The CDR3 DNA reads TGTGCCATCAGTGCGGGGAAGTCGGATCAGCCCCAGCATTTT. The encoded protein is CAISAGKSDQPQHF.

This clone was detected once. The chain joins TRBV18 to TRBJ2-1; 13 nucleotides agree with TRBD2. The CDR3 has 17 residues. Per germline, CDR1 KGHSH and CDR2 LQKENI. J lost 6 bases, V lost 5 bases, and 10 bases had no gene match. Here the CDR3 DNA reads TGTGCCAGCTCATCAAACTCCGGGACTAGCGGGGCCAATGAGCAGTTCTTC. Its protein is CASSSNSGTSGANEQFF.

This chain links TRBV7-3 with TRBJ2-1; TRBD2 aligns across 7 bases. Germline V gives CDR1 SGHTA, CDR2 FQGTGA. V shed 5 bases and J 7 bases; nucleotides not matched to a gene: 5. This CDR3 has 13 amino acids. The CDR3 sequence is CASSGRASNEQFF. The CDR3 nucleotides read TGTGCCAGCAGCGGGAGGGCCTCTAATGAGCAGTTCTTC.

The chain couples TRBV11-2 to TRBJ1-1; D remains ambiguous. CDR3 length equals 13 residues. Per germline, CDR1 SGHAT and CDR2 FQNNGV. V lost 1 base and J lost 2, with 5 bases in between. Written as DNA, the CDR3 is TGTGCCAGCAGCTTAGGCCTAAACACTGAAGCTTTCTTT. It translates to CASSLGLNTEAFF.

The chain combines TRBV21-1 with TRBJ2-2; TRBD2 was called by the table and not checked on the DNA. TRBV21-1 is an annotated pseudogene. The CDR3 spans 14 residues. The CDR3 DNA reads as TGTGCCACCCCCACGGTTGGTTTCACCGGGGAGCTGTTTTTT. It codes for CATPTVGFTGELFF.

The chain combines TRBV10-1 with TRBJ2-1; 10 positions agree with TRBD1. The CDR3 runs to 15 residues. With 2 bases clipped from V and 10 bases from J, the junction kept 8 bases outside the gene matches. Germline V gene lookup returns CDR1 WNHNN and CDR2 SYGVQD (reference sequence). In DNA form, the CDR3 reads TGCGCCAGCAGTGAGGGGACAGGGGTTATGGTCGAGCAGTTCTTC. It encodes CASSEGTGVMVEQFF.